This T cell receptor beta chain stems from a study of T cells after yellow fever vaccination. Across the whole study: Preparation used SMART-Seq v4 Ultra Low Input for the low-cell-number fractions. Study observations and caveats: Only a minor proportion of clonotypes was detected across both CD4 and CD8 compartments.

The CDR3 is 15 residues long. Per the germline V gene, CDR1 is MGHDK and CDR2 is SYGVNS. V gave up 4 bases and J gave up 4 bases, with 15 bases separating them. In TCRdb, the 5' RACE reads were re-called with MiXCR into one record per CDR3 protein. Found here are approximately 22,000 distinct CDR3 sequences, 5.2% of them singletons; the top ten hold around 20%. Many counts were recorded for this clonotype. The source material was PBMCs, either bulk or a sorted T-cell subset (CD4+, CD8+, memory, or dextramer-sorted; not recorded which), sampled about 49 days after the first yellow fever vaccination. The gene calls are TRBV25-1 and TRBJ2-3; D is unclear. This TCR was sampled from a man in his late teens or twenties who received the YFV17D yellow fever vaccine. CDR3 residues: CASSADIRSADTQYF. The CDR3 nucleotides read TGTGCCAGCAGTGCAGACATACGGTCGGCAGATACGCAGTATTTT.